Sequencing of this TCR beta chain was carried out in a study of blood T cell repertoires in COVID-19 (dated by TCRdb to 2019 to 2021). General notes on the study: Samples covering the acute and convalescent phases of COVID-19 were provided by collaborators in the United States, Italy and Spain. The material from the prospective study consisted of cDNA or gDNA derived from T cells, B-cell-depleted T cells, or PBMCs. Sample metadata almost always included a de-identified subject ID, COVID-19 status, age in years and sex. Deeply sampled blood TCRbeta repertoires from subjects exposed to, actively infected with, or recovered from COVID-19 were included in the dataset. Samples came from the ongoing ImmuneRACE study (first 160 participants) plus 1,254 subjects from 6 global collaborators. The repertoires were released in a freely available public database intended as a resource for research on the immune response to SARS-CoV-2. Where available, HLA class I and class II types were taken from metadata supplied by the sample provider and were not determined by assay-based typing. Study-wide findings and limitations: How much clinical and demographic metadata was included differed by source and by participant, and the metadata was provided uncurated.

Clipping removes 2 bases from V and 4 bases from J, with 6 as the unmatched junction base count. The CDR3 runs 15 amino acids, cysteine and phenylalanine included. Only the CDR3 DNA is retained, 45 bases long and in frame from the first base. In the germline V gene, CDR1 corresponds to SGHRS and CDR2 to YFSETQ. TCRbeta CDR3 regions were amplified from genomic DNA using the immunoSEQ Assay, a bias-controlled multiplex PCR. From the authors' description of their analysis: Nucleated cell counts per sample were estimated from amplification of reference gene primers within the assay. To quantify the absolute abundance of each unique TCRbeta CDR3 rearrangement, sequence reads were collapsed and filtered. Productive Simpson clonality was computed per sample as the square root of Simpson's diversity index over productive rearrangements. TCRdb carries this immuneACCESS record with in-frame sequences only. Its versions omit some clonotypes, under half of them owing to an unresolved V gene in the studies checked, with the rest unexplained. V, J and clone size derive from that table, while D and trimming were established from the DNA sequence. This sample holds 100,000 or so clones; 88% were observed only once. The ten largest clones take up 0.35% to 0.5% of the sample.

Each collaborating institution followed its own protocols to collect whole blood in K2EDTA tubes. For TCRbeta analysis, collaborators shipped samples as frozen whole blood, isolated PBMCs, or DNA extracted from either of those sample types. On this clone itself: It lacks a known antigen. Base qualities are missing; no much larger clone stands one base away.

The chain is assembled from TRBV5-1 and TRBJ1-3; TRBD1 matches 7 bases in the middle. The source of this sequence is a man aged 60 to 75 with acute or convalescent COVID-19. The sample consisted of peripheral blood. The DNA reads TGCGCCAGCAGCTTCGAGGGGGCGAGAGGAAACACCATATATTTT. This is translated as CASSFEGARGNTIYF.